These 17 T cell receptor beta chains share one sample of origin, sequenced in a study of T cell repertoires in cytomegalovirus infection. TCRdb re-derived calls from the reads in MiXCR, one entry per CDR3 protein. The data contain 900,000 to 950,000 distinct CDR3 sequences, less than 35% of them seen just once; the ten biggest clones take up 11% to 15%. Their target antigens are unknown. The specimen was cultured CD8+ T cells from PBMCs, collected from culture after CMV antigen stimulation. All receptors derive from a human donor in good health (CMV status not recorded). Some clones in this sample may be carry-over from other donors' samples.

This clonotype has only a few counts. J is TRBJ2-1 and V is TRBV7-4, with D perhaps matching TRBD1 (5 bases). The CDR3 covers 11 residues. Per germline, CDR1 SGHVT and CDR2 SQSDAQ. The ends were cut back, 4 bases at V and 10 bases at J, with 8 bases in the middle. For the CDR3, the DNA is TGTGCCAGCAGCTATAACAGGGAGCAGTTCTTC. It encodes CASSYNREQFF.

In its sample, this clonotype was seen once. This chain uses TRBV14 with TRBJ2-5, with D perhaps TRBD1 or TRBD2 (5 bases each). CDR3 length equals 17 residues. Trimming removed 0 bases at V and 2 bases at J, with 16 bases between. Germline values: CDR1 SGHDN, CDR2 FVKESK. In DNA form, the CDR3 reads TGTGCCAGCAGCCAAGATCTTGCCGGGACCCGACAAGAGACCCAGTACTTC. Translation: CASSQDLAGTRQETQYF.

The chain's CDR3 is CASSPKGRTGASGELFF. Written as DNA, the CDR3 is TGTGCCAGTAGTCCCAAAGGGAGGACAGGGGCCAGCGGGGAGCTGTTTTTT. The rearrangement uses TRBV19 and TRBJ2-2, with 9 bases matching TRBD1. Germline CDR1 reads LNHDA; CDR2 reads SQIVND (reference sequence). This CDR3 spans 17 amino acids. The V and J ends lost 5 bases and 7 bases, in that order; junction bases with no gene match: 14.

V usage is TRBV24-1 and J usage is TRBJ2-2; 7 nucleotides line up with TRBD1. J lost 4 bases, V lost 5 bases, and 9 bases had no gene match. Germline CDR1 and CDR2: KGHDR and SFDVKD. This CDR3 is 16 amino acids long. As DNA, the CDR3 is TGTGCCACCAGTGGTGAGACAGGGATGGGCACCGGGGAGCTGTTTTTT. Its protein product is CATSGETGMGTGELFF.

This clonotype was counted between two and nine times. The chain is built from TRBV27 and TRBJ2-3, with a possible D match to TRBD2 (5 bases). The V end lost 1 base, the J end lost 0 bases, and 14 bases lay between the germline ends. This CDR3 comprises 17 residues. Germline V gene sequence: CDR1 MNHEY, CDR2 SMNVEV (reference sequence). As DNA, the CDR3 is TGTGCCAGCAGTTTATTTGAGGGAACCTATAGCACAGATACGCAGTATTTT. Amino acid sequence: CASSLFEGTYSTDTQYF.

In this sample, this clonotype turned up a few times. The V call is TRBV23-1, the J call TRBJ2-3; D ambiguous. TRBV23-1 is recorded as an ORF, its role being uncertain. This CDR3 is built from 15 residues. The V end lost 4 bases, the J end lost 6 bases, and 17 bases lay between the germline ends. The CDR3 protein is CASSPVVSPLDTQYF. As DNA, the CDR3 is TGCGCCAGCAGTCCGGTGGTTAGCCCCTTGGATACGCAGTATTTT.

The chain is built from TRBV6-5 and TRBJ2-2, with D unclear. The CDR3 has 13 amino acids. V was pared by 6 bases and J by 1 base, with 6 bases between. Germline loops: CDR1 MNHEY, CDR2 SVGAGI. CDR3 loop: CASSRMNTGELFF. In DNA form, the CDR3 reads TGTGCCAGCAGCCGGATGAACACCGGGGAGCTGTTTTTT.

This clonotype has a count of ten or more. The chain employs TRBV7-2 and TRBJ1-4; D is perhaps TRBD1 (6 bases). Germline loops: CDR1 SGHTA, CDR2 FQGNSA. Trimming took off 1 base at V and 5 bases at J, with 14 bases between the two ends. This CDR3 region has 16 residues. This CDR3 is CASSLVTGRRNEKLFF. For the CDR3, the DNA is TGTGCCAGCAGCTTAGTCACAGGGAGGCGAAATGAAAAACTGTTTTTT.

This clonotype has a handful of counts. The V call is TRBV13, the J call TRBJ1-1; D not certain. This CDR3 region has 14 residues. Trimming removed 5 bases at V and 4 bases at J, with 14 bases between. From germline, CDR1 is PRHDT and CDR2 FYEKMQ (reference sequence). The CDR3 DNA reads TGTGCCAGCAGCCTGACCGACGGGAGCACTGAAGCTTTCTTT. This gives the protein CASSLTDGSTEAFF.

The chain couples TRBV6-5 to TRBJ2-3; perhaps TRBD1 as D (6 bases). This CDR3 contains 16 residues. V lost 2 bases and J 3 bases, leaving 15 bases between the germline ends. The germline gives CDR1 MNHEY, CDR2 SVGAGI. DNA of the CDR3: TGTGCCAGCAGTTACGTGATCATGGGGGCGACAGATACGCAGTATTTT. Residues: CASSYVIMGATDTQYF.

This clonotype came up a few times. The chain is built from TRBV2 and TRBJ1-2; a weak D match, TRBD1 (5 bases). V lost 7 bases to trimming and J lost 4 bases, with 7 bases between them. Germline lookup yields CDR1 SNHLY and CDR2 FYNNEI. This CDR3 has 11 amino acids. CDR3 sequence (DNA): TGTGCCAGCAAGGGGCCCTATGGCTACACCTTC. This encodes CASKGPYGYTF.

This clonotype was counted ten times or more. This rearrangement joins TRBV7-2 to TRBJ2-7, with 8 positions matching TRBD1. Trimming at V came to 0 bases and at J to 7 bases, leaving 11 bases not matched to a gene. CDR1 and CDR2 from the germline V gene are SGHTA and FQGNSA. The CDR3 length is 16 residues. CDR3 in amino acids: CASSLAGQGSLGEQYF. The CDR3 bases are TGTGCCAGCAGCTTAGCAGGACAGGGTTCCCTTGGTGAGCAGTACTTC.

This clonotype was observed a handful of times. The rearrangement uses TRBV27 and TRBJ1-1; D gene uncertain. Germline CDR1 MNHEY, CDR2 SMNVEV (reference sequence). V lost 2 bases, J lost 5 bases, and 12 bases lay in between. This CDR3 has 14 amino acids. The DNA of the CDR3 is TGTGCCAGCAGTTTACGGGGTCTAATTACTGAAGCTTTCTTT. Amino acid sequence: CASSLRGLITEAFF.

The chain links TRBV5-5 to TRBJ2-4; D is possibly TRBD2 (6 bases). Germline CDR1 is SGHKS and CDR2 is YYEKEE (reference sequence). V was cut by 7 bases and J by 0 bases, with 14 bases left in between. This CDR3 region has 15 residues. Written as DNA, the CDR3 is TGTGCCAGCCAACCGCGGGGCCAAGCCAAAAACATTCAGTACTTC. This translates into CASQPRGQAKNIQYF.

This clonotype was counted ten times or more. The gene calls are TRBV6-1 and TRBJ2-5; tentatively, D is TRBD1 or TRBD2 (6 bases each). The CDR3 is 13 residues long. Germline V gene data show CDR1 as MNHNS and CDR2 as SASEGT. Trimming took 10 bases from V and 5 from J, leaving 17 bases between them. DNA of the CDR3: TGTGCCACCGTAAGGGGGGAGTTGGAGACCCAGTACTTC. Protein sequence: CATVRGELETQYF.

This chain joins TRBV10-3 and TRBJ2-5; either TRBD1 or TRBD2 may supply D (5 bases each). Germline V CDR1 and CDR2: ENHRY, SYGVKD. V shed 2 bases and J shed 2 bases, with 15 bases lying between them. This CDR3 has 16 residues. DNA of the CDR3: TGTGCCATCAGTGAGGGGACCCGGAACTTACAAGAGACCCAGTACTTC. It encodes CAISEGTRNLQETQYF.

Here the CDR3 reads CASRDRGIPGGYTF. CDR3 bases: TGTGCCAGCCGGGACAGGGGAATTCCGGGGGGCTACACCTTC. The rearrangement links TRBV19 to TRBJ1-2; 10 nucleotides align to TRBD1. CDR3 length: 14 amino acids. Germline CDR1 and CDR2: LNHDA and SQIVND (reference sequence). V lost 9 bases, J lost 8 bases, and 12 bases stayed unmatched.